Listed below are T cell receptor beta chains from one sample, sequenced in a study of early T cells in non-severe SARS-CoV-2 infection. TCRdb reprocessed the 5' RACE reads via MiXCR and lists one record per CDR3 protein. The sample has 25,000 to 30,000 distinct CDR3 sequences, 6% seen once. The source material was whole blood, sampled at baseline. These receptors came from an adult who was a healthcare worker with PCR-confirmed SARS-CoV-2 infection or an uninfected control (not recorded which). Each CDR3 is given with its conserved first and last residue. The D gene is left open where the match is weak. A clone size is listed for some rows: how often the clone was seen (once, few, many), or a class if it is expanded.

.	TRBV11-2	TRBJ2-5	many	CASRAGKETQYF	TGTGCCAGCAGGGCCGGAAAAGAGACCCAGTACTTC
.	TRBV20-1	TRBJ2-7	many	CSPLRGYEQYF	TGCAGTCCCCTCCGGGGGTACGAGCAGTACTTC
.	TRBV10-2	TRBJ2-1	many	CASRSATQPYNEQFF	TGCGCCAGCAGGTCCGCCACCCAACCCTACAATGAGCAGTTCTTC
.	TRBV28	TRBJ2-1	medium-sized	CASKAVVRGKNEQFF	TGTGCCAGCAAAGCAGTGGTCCGTGGAAAGAATGAGCAGTTCTTC
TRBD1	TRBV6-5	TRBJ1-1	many	CASSYWTGTEAFF	TGTGCCAGCAGTTACTGGACAGGCACTGAAGCTTTCTTT
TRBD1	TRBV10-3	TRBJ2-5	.	CAISERGQGGETQYF	TGTGCCATCAGTGAGCGGGGACAGGGAGGAGAGACCCAGTACTTC
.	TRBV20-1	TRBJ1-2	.	CSASLGHGYTF	TGCAGTGCTAGTTTAGGACATGGCTACACCTTC
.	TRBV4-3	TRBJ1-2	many	CASSHVRVAPGYTF	TGCGCCAGCAGCCATGTCCGGGTAGCACCCGGCTACACCTTC
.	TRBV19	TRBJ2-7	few	CASSMIGTSLYEQYF	TGTGCCAGTAGTATGATCGGGACAAGCCTATACGAGCAGTACTTC
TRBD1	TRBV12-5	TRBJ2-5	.	CASGSPSATGQETQYF	TGTGCTAGTGGTTCCCCCTCAGCGACAGGGCAAGAGACCCAGTACTTC
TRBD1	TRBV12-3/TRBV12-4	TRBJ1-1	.	CASTKDRVDTEAFF	TGTGCCAGCACCAAGGACAGGGTGGACACTGAAGCTTTCTTT
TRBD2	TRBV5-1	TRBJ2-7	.	CASSLYLAGIYEQYF	TGCGCCAGCAGCTTGTATTTAGCGGGAATCTACGAGCAGTACTTC
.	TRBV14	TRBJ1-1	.	CASSQVVGTEAFF	TGTGCCAGCAGCCAAGTAGTGGGGACTGAAGCTTTCTTT
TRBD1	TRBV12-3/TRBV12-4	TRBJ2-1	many	CASSFRDRYNEQFF	TGTGCCAGCAGTTTCCGGGACAGATACAATGAGCAGTTCTTC
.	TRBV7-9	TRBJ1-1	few	CASSAGGGLTEAFF	TGTGCCAGCAGCGCTGGGGGAGGTCTTACTGAAGCTTTCTTT
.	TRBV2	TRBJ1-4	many	CASSEEAALFF	TGTGCCAGCAGTGAAGAGGCGGCACTGTTTTTT
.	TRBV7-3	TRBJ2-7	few	CASSLTYEQYF	TGTGCCAGCAGCCTTACCTACGAGCAGTACTTC
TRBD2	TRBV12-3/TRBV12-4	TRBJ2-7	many	CASSPRLAGVSYEQYF	TGTGCCAGCAGTCCTCGGCTAGCGGGGGTCTCCTACGAGCAGTACTTC
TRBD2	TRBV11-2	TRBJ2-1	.	CASSLGGPITEQFF	TGTGCCAGCAGCCTGGGAGGGCCGATCACTGAGCAGTTCTTC
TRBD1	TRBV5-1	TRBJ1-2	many	CASSLGQGYNGYTF	TGCGCCAGCAGCTTGGGACAGGGTTATAATGGCTACACCTTC
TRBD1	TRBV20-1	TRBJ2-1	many	CSATGGSGYNEQFF	TGCAGTGCAACAGGGGGGTCCGGGTACAATGAGCAGTTCTTC
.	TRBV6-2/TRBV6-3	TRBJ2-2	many	CASTPTLITGELFF	TGTGCCAGTACCCCGACCCTTATCACCGGGGAGCTGTTTTTT
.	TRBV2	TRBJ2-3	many	CASSEQGSDTQYF	TGTGCCAGCAGTGAACAGGGTTCAGATACGCAGTATTTT
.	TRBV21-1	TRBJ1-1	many	CASSTPHKSSRDRGNTEAFF	TGTGCCAGCAGCACGCCTCATAAGAGTAGCAGGGATAGAGGGAACACTGAAGCTTTCTTT
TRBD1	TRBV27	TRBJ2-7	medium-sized	CASSFRRTGHYEQYF	TGTGCCAGCAGTTTCCGTCGGACAGGACACTACGAGCAGTACTTC
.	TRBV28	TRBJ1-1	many	CASIPFQGNTEAFF	TGTGCCAGCATCCCCTTCCAGGGTAACACTGAAGCTTTCTTT
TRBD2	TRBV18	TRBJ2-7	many	CASSPPLTSGAYEQYF	TGTGCCAGCTCACCACCGTTAACTAGCGGGGCCTACGAGCAGTACTTC
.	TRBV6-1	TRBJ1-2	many	CASSEGARAAGYGYTF	TGTGCCAGCAGTGAAGGGGCTAGGGCGGCTGGCTATGGCTACACCTTC
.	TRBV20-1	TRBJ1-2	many	CSAPPGVRGYGYTF	TGCAGTGCGCCGCCCGGGGTAAGAGGGTATGGCTACACCTTC
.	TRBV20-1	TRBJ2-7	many	CSASLGPDEQYF	TGCAGTGCTAGTTTGGGTCCCGACGAGCAGTACTTC
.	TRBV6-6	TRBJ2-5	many	CASSRLGRSYMETQYF	TGTGCCAGCAGTCGCCTTGGGAGGTCCTACATGGAGACCCAGTACTTC
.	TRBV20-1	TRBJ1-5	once	CSASDGLNQPQHF	TGCAGTGCTAGTGACGGCCTCAATCAGCCCCAGCATTTT
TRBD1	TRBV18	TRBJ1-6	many	CASSPRDRENSPLHF	TGTGCCAGCTCACCACGGGACAGGGAGAATTCACCCCTCCACTTT
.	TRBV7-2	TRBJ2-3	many	CASSWGAGTVTDTQYF	TGTGCCAGCAGCTGGGGTGCGGGAACGGTCACAGATACGCAGTATTTT
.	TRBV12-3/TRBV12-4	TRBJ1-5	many	CASSWGASNQPQHF	TGTGCCAGCAGTTGGGGGGCGAGCAATCAGCCCCAGCATTTT
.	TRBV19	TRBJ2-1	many	CASSIPSVGGGPGEQFF	TGTGCCAGTAGTATCCCTTCCGTAGGCGGAGGGCCTGGGGAGCAGTTCTTC
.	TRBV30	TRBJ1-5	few	CAWSWGNGNQPQHF	TGTGCCTGGAGTTGGGGGAATGGCAATCAGCCCCAGCATTTT
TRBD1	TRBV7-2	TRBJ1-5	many	CASSLGTGVGNQPQHF	TGTGCCAGCAGCTTAGGGACAGGGGTTGGCAATCAGCCCCAGCATTTT
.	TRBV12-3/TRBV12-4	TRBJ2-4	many	CASSYPTDRDIQYF	TGTGCCAGCAGTTACCCCACCGACCGAGACATTCAGTACTTC
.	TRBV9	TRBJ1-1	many	CASSVGTDLKF	TGTGCCAGCAGCGTAGGGACAGACCTAAAATTT
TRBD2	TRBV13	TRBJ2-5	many	CASSSWTSGGKETQYF	TGTGCCAGCAGCTCCTGGACTAGCGGGGGAAAAGAGACCCAGTACTTC
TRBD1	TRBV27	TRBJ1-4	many	CASSPPGQGEKLFF	TGTGCCAGCAGTCCCCCGGGACAGGGTGAAAAACTGTTTTTT
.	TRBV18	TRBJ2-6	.	CASSRRMSSGANVLTF	TGTGCCAGCTCACGCCGTATGAGCTCTGGGGCCAACGTCCTGACTTTC
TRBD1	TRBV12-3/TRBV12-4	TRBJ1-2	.	CASSPGQGAGNYGYTF	TGTGCCAGCAGCCCGGGACAGGGGGCTGGTAACTATGGCTACACCTTC
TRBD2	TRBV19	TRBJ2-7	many	CASSPSGSGGYEQYF	TGTGCCAGTAGTCCTTCGGGGTCGGGGGGCTACGAGCAGTACTTC
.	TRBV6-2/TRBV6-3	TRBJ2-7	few	CASTGYYGEQYF	TGTGCCAGCACCGGGTATTATGGCGAGCAGTACTTC
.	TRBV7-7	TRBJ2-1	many	CASSPSSRGAYNEQFF	TGTGCTAGCAGCCCCTCGTCCCGGGGCGCCTACAATGAGCAGTTCTTC
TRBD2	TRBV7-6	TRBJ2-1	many	CASSSFGGKVANEQFF	TGTGCCAGCAGCTCGTTCGGGGGGAAGGTTGCGAATGAGCAGTTCTTC
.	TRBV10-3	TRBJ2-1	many	CAISDRNGTVLNEQFF	TGTGCCATCAGTGACAGGAACGGGACTGTACTCAATGAGCAGTTCTTC